This TCR beta chain derives from a study of prognosis after radiotherapy for stage I lung cancer (dated by TCRdb to the early 2020s). For the wider study: Over 15 stage I NSCLC patients were enrolled in Nanjing, China, between 2018 and January 2019. The study included approximately 14 patients with newly diagnosed primary stage I lung tumors and 4 to 6 with oligometastatic NSCLC after surgical resection of the primary tumor. All patients were considered medically inoperable, owing to comorbidities in more than ten and refusal of surgery in about seven. Ages in the cohort of about a dozen men and more than five women ranged from about 50 to 84 years, with a median of 74. Squamous cell carcinoma histology was identified in about 7 patients, and adenocarcinoma histology was identified in about a dozen patients. SBRT was given in 3 to 5 fractions with a biologically effective dose of at least 100 Gy, using image-guided IMRT or VMAT. Concurrent therapy was not administered to any patient alongside SBRT. About 20% of the 19 patients developed distant metastases after SBRT, at a median of around 7 months; the other 15 showed no significant progression. This study profiled peripheral blood TCR beta repertoires from stage I NSCLC patients before and after stereotactic body radiotherapy and linked the repertoires to distant failure. A total of around 40 blood samples from around 20 patients were sequenced, with one sample obtained before and one obtained after SBRT for each patient.

No patient had a history of other malignancies or prior chemotherapy or radiotherapy, and all had node-negative disease on CT and PET/CT. At each of two time points, roughly 6.3 milliliters of peripheral venous blood were collected into EDTA tubes. PBMCs were isolated by Ficoll-Paque Plus density-gradient centrifugation. Right after collection, samples were placed at -80 degrees C and kept there until analysis. On the study overall, not on this receptor specifically: A decrease in unique TCR clone counts was observed after SBRT (median approximately 9,800 before versus around 6,900 after; Wilcoxon paired P=0.011). Limitations of the study included a small cohort and short follow-up, and the study findings need independent validation. Differences by metastasis status were reportedly seen in TRBV and TRBJ usage frequencies, involving two V genes at baseline and, after SBRT, roughly ten V genes and two J genes. No determination of tumor specificity was made for expanded TCR clones. All reported P values were unadjusted for multiple comparisons. Post-SBRT Shannon entropy and its change from baseline were lower in patients who developed distant metastases; baseline Shannon entropy was not associated with metastases.

V loses 2 bases at its end and J loses 4 bases; junction bases beyond the gene matches: 9. CDR1 SGHTA and CDR2 FQGNSA were looked up in the germline V gene. The CDR3 spans 17 residues, from the cysteine through the phenylalanine. Only the CDR3 region is kept as DNA, spanning 51 bases read in frame from base 1. Two rounds of multiplex PCR were used to amplify the TCR beta CDR3 region from genomic DNA. The first PCR round used primers specific to each TRBV and TRBJ gene, and the primer sequences were filed in Chinese patent CN105087789A. Universal primers were used in the second PCR round. The Roche High Pure PCR Template Preparation Kit was used to extract genomic DNA from the frozen PBMCs. An Illumina HiSeq 3000 was used to sequence the libraries paired-end with 151 bp reads. The study's own analysis went as follows. CutAdapt was used to discard raw reads that did not contain the multiplex PCR primer sequences. PEAR was used to merge high-quality paired reads into contigs. TRB V, D and J gene segments were assigned to each contig with MiXCR by alignment to reference sequences. CDR3 sequences were clustered by base quality and sequence similarity to remove sequencing errors. Shannon entropy normalized by the natural log of productive TCR sequence number was used as the measure of diversity. Clonality was computed as one minus the ratio of Shannon entropy to the natural log of the number of unique clonotypes. The Youden index of ROC curves was used to select progression-free survival cut-offs for repertoire metrics, and analyses were performed in R 3.5.3. The public reads were reanalyzed by TCRdb: fastp trimming at Q25, MiXCR alignment, in-frame beta chains only. All rows with the same CDR3 protein become a single entry with the most common DNA and genes. The V and J calls were determined by TCRdb, not by the authors. The sample records about 51,000 distinct CDR3 sequences, roughly 35% of which are singletons. 8% to 10% of the sample is taken by the ten largest.

This clonotype has ten or more counts. Its antigen is currently not known. No base quality values were provided; no much bigger clone lies one nucleotide off. The clonotype was recovered from a donor over 45 with non-small cell lung cancer. Here the chain combines TRBV7-2 and TRBJ2-2, with 8 bases in between that match TRBD2. Sequencing used PBMCs, obtained before or after stereotactic body radiation therapy (not recorded which). The CDR3 protein: CASSLIATSASTGELFF. The nucleotide sequence reads as follows: TGTGCCAGCAGCTTAATTGCGACTAGCGCCAGCACCGGGGAGCTGTTTTTT. The entire variable domain, with the stretches around the CDR3 drawn from the reference TRBV7-2 and TRBJ2-2 proteins, is GAGVSQSPSNKVTEKGKDVELRCDPISGHTALYWYRQSLGQGLEFLIYFQGNSAPDKSGLPSDRFSAERTGGSVSTLTIQRTQQEDSAVYLCASSLIATSASTGELFFGEGSRLTVL.